The rows below give T cell receptor beta chains drawn from one sample of a study of CD8+CD57+ T cells in acquired aplastic anemia. MiXCR, applied by TCRdb to the reads, yields one record per CDR3 protein. The sample has about 170,000 distinct CDR3 sequences; 35% to 55% are singletons. Sequencing input: sorted CD4+, CD8+, or CD8+CD57+ T cells (not recorded which) from PBMCs. The receptor source for this set is a human donor in good health. Each CDR3 is given with its conserved first and last residue. The order of the fields is V gene, clone size, J gene, CDR3 protein. Part of the rows lack a size; the others show once, few, many or a class for expanded clones.

>TRBV12-3/TRBV12-4|many|TRBJ1-5
CAQKVSNQPQHF
>TRBV13|.|TRBJ2-1
CASSPVFGGPYNEQFF
>TRBV12-3/TRBV12-4|.|TRBJ1-1
CASSPGQGQGYEAFF
>TRBV12-3/TRBV12-4|.|TRBJ2-5
CASSPDSAGGPQTQYF
>TRBV12-3/TRBV12-4|many|TRBJ1-5
CASTDLGQPQHF
>TRBV7-2|.|TRBJ2-2
CAERDRNTGELFF
>TRBV12-3/TRBV12-4|many|TRBJ2-7
CASSYGTYEQYF
>TRBV15|.|.
CATSDLPGNEQYF
>TRBV24-1|.|TRBJ1-2
CATGKSNYGYTF
>TRBV5-5|many|TRBJ2-1
CASSLRASGGYEQFF
>TRBV7-8|.|TRBJ1-2
CASSFDRRGGYTF
>TRBV29-1|.|TRBJ2-5
CSVEEEDQETQYF
>TRBV19|.|TRBJ1-4
CASSSPGTGNEKLFF
>TRBV28|few|TRBJ2-7
CASRPGQGGEDKYF
>TRBV9|once|TRBJ2-5
CASSGGMYRETQYF
>TRBV25-1|.|TRBJ2-1
CASSAPLAGEENEQFF
>TRBV2|.|TRBJ1-2
CASKAEGYYGYTF
>TRBV12-5|.|TRBJ2-1
CASGPGGYEQFF
>TRBV12-3/TRBV12-4|.|TRBJ2-5
CASSATGQSCQETQYF
>TRBV24-1|.|TRBJ2-3
CATGGDHTDTQYF
>TRBV20-1|many|TRBJ2-2
CSARTILAGNTGELFF
>TRBV9|once|TRBJ2-7
CASSVAGTFQSYEQYF
>TRBV10-3|.|TRBJ1-5
CAISEGSNQPQHF
>TRBV10-3|.|TRBJ2-3
CAISKTSGSTDTQYF
>TRBV5-1|.|TRBJ2-7
CASCDGTGRYEQYF
>TRBV2|.|TRBJ1-5
CASSEGGVYNQPQHF
>TRBV11-2|.|TRBJ2-7
CASRNVQGWSSYEQYF
>TRBV6-2/TRBV6-3|many|TRBJ2-7
CASSYTGQGQYEQYF
>TRBV7-8|.|TRBJ2-3
CASSLDRTGTDTQYF
>TRBV5-1|.|TRBJ1-1
CASSLTRGGGTEAFF
>TRBV4-3|many|TRBJ2-7
CASSQGFGGAPSYEQYF
>TRBV25-1|many|TRBJ1-3
CASIGQGANGNTIYF
>TRBV18|few|TRBJ2-3
CASSRLSGDTQYF
>TRBV24-1|many|TRBJ1-2
CATSAAGTVYGYTF
>TRBV20-1|few|TRBJ1-2
CSASPSQGNYGYTF
>TRBV6-1|.|TRBJ2-1
CASSADRDSQFF
>TRBV7-9|few|.
CASSLRLAGGDEQFF
>TRBV19|many|TRBJ2-3
CASSDPAGTDTQYF
>TRBV2|many|TRBJ2-1
CAKKGLAYNEQFF
>TRBV10-2|.|TRBJ1-1
CASSESPLTNTEAFF
>TRBV5-6|many|TRBJ1-4
CASSSIAGLKLFF
>TRBV29-1|.|TRBJ1-1
CSVCLLNTEAFF
>TRBV11-1|few|TRBJ2-7
CASSLRDRADEQYF
>TRBV7-9|many|TRBJ1-5
CASSVGQGNQPQHF
>TRBV20-1|many|TRBJ1-2
CSASNTGILAYGYTF